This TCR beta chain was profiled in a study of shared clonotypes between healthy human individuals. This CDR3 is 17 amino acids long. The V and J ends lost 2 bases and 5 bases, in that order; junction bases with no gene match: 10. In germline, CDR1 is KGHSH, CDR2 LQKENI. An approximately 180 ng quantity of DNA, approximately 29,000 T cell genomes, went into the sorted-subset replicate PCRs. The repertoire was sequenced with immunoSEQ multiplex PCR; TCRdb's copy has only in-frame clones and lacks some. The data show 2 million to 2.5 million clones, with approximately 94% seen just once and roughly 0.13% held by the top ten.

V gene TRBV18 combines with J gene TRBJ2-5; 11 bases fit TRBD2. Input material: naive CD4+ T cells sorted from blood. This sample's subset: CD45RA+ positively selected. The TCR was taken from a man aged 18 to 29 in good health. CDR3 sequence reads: CASSPSPGTSGGETQYF. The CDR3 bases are TGTGCCAGCTCACCATCCCCCGGGACTAGCGGAGGGGAGACCCAGTACTTC.